This T cell receptor beta chain was recorded in a study of blood T cell repertoires in COVID-19. Clones were read by immunoSEQ multiplex PCR, and TCRdb kept only the in-frame ones, dropping some. The sample includes 35,000 to 40,000 clones, 85% to 90% seen only once; the top ten take 9.5% to 13%. The germline V gene encodes CDR1 SGHNT and CDR2 YYREEE (reference sequence). J lost 3 bases, V lost 3 bases, and 9 bases had no gene match. The CDR3 contains 16 residues. The gene calls are TRBV5-4 and TRBJ1-2; 9 bases are shared with TRBD1. Sequenced sample: peripheral blood. This clonotype originated in a man aged 65 to 79 with acute or convalescent COVID-19. CDR3 coding DNA: TGTGCCAGCAGCTCTAAAGACAGGGGGTCCGACTATGGCTACACCTTC. Residues: CASSSKDRGSDYGYTF.